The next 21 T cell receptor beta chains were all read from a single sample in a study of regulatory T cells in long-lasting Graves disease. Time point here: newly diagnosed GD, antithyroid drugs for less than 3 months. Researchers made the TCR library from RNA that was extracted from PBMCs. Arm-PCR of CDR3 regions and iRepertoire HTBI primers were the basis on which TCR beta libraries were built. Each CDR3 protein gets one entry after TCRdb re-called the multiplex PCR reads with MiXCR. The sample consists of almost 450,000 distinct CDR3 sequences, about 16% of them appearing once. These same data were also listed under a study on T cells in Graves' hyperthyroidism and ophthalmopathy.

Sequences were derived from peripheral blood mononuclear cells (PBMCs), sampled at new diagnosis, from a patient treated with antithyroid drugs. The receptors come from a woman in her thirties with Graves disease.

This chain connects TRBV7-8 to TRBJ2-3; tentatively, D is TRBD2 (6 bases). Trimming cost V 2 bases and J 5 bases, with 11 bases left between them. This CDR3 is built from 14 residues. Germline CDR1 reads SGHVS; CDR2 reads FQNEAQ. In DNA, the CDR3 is TGTGCCAGCAGCTTAATGCGGGGAGGAGATACGCAGTATTTT. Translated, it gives CASSLMRGGDTQYF. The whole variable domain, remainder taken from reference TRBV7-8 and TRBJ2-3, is GAGVSQSPRYKVAKRGQDVALRCDPISGHVSLFWYQQALGQGPEFLTYFQNEAQLDKSGLPSDRFFAERPEGSVSTLKIQRTQQEDSAVYLCASSLMRGGDTQYFGPGTRLTVL.

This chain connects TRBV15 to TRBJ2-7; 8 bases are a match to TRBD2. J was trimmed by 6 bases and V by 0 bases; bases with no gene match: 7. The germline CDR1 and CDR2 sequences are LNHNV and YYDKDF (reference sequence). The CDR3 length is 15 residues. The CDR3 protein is CATSRDALAGPEQYF. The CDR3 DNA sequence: TGTGCCACCAGCAGAGATGCGCTAGCGGGCCCCGAGCAGTACTTC.

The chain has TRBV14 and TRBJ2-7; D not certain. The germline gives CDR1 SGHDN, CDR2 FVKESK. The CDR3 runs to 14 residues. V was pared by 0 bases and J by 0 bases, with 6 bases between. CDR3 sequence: CASSQEYSSYEQYF. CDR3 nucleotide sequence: TGTGCCAGCAGCCAAGAATACTCCTCCTACGAGCAGTACTTC. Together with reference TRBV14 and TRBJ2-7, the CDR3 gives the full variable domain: EAGVTQFPSHSVIEKGQTVTLRCDPISGHDNLYWYRRVMGKEIKFLLHFVKESKQDESGMPNNRFLAERTGGTYSTLKVQPAELEDSGVYFCASSQEYSSYEQYFGPGTRLTVT.

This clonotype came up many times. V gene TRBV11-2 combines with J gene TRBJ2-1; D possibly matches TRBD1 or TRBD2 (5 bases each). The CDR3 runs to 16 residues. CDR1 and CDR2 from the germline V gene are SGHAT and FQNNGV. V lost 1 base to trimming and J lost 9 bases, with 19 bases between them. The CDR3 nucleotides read TGTGCCAGCAGCTTAGCACTTGGGACCGCCGGGCCTGAGCAGTTCTTC. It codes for CASSLALGTAGPEQFF.

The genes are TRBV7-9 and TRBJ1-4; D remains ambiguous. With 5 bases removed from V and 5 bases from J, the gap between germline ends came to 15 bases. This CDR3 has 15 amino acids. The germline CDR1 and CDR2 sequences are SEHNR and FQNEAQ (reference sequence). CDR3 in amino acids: CASSPRVAVNEKLFF. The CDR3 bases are TGTGCCAGCAGCCCGCGAGTGGCGGTCAATGAAAAACTGTTTTTT.

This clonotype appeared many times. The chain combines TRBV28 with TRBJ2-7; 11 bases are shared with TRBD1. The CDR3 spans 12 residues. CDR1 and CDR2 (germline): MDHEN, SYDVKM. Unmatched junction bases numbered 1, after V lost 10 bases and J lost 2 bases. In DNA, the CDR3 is TGTGCCACGGGACAGGGGGCCTACGAGCAGTACTTC. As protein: CATGQGAYEQYF.

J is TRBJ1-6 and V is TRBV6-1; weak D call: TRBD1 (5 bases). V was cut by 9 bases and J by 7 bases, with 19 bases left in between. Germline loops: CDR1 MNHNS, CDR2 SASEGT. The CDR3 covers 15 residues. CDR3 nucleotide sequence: TGTGCCAGTCTTGGAAGGGGCAGGAGGAATTCACCCCTCCACTTT. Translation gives CASLGRGRRNSPLHF.

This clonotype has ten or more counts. The chain's CDR3 is CASRTPYNEQFF. CDR3 sequence (DNA): TGTGCCAGCAGAACCCCTTACAATGAGCAGTTCTTC. This sequence joins TRBV6-2 or TRBV6-3 and TRBJ2-1; no definite D call. CDR1 and CDR2 (germline): MNHEY, SVGEGT. The CDR3 spans 12 residues. V was trimmed by 6 bases and J by 4 bases, leaving 7 bases between them.

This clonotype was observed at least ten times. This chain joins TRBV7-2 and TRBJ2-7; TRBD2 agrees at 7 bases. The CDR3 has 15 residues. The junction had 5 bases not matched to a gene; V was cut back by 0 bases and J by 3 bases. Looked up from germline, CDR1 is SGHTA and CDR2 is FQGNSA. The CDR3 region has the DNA TGTGCCAGCAGCTTAGCGACTAGCTTAGTCTACGAGCAGTACTTC. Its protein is CASSLATSLVYEQYF.

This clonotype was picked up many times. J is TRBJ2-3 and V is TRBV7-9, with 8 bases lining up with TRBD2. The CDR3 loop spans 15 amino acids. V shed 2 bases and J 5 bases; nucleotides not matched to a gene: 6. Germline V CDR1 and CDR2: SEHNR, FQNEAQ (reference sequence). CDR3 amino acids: CASSLISGSQDTQYF. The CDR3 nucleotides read TGTGCCAGCAGCTTAATCAGCGGGAGTCAAGATACGCAGTATTTT.

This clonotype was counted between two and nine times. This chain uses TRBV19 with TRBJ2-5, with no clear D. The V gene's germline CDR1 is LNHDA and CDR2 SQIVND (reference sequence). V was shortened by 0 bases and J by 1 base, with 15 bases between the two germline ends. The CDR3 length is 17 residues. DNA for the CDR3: TGTGCCAGTAGTATAGATCACCGTCAACGGTTCCAAGAGACCCAGTACTTC. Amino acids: CASSIDHRQRFQETQYF.

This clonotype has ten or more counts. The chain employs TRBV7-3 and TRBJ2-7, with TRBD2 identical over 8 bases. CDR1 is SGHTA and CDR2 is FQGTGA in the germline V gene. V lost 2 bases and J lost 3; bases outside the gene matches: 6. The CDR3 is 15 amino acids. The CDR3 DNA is TGTGCCAGCAGCTTATTTGCGGGAGGTAGCTACGAGCAGTACTTC. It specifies CASSLFAGGSYEQYF.

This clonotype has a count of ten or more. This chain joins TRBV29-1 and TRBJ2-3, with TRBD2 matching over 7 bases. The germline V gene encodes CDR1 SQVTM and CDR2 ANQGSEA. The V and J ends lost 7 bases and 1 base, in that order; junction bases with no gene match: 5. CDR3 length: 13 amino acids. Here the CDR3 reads CSDGLAGTDTQYF. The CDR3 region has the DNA TGCAGCGACGGGCTAGCGGGCACAGATACGCAGTATTTT.

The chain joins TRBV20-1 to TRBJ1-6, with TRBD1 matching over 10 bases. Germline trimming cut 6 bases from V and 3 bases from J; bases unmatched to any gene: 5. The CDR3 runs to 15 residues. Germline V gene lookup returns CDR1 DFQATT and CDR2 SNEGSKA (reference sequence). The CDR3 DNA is TGCAGTGCCCCGCGGGACAGGGGCTATAATTCACCCCTCCACTTT. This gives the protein CSAPRDRGYNSPLHF.

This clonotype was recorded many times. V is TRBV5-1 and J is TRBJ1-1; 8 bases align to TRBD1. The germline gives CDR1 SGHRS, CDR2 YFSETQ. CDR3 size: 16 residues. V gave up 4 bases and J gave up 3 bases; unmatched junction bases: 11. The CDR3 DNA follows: TGCGCCAGCAGCCTCCAGCCCGACAGGGGCTACACTGAAGCTTTCTTT. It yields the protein CASSLQPDRGYTEAFF.

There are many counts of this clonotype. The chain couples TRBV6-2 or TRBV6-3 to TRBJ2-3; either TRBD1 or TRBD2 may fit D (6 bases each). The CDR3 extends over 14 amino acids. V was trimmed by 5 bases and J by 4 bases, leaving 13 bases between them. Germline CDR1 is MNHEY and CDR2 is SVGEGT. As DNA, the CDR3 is TGTGCCAGCAGTGAAGTGGGGGGCGCAGATACGCAGTATTTT. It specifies CASSEVGGADTQYF.

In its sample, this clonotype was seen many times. The CDR3, as DNA: TGTGCCAGCAACAGACCGGGACTGATGTACAATGAGCAGTTCTTC. Translated: CASNRPGLMYNEQFF. This sequence joins TRBV7-8 and TRBJ2-1; D possibly corresponds to TRBD2 (6 bases). Per germline, CDR1 SGHVS and CDR2 FQNEAQ. V dropped 7 bases and J dropped 4 bases, with 17 bases sitting between them. This CDR3 has 15 residues.

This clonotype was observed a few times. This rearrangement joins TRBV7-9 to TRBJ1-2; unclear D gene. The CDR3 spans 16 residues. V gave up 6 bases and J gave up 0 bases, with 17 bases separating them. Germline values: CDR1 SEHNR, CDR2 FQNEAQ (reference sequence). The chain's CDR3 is CASSVEVMGANYGYTF. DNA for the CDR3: TGTGCCAGCAGTGTCGAGGTGATGGGAGCTAACTATGGCTACACCTTC.

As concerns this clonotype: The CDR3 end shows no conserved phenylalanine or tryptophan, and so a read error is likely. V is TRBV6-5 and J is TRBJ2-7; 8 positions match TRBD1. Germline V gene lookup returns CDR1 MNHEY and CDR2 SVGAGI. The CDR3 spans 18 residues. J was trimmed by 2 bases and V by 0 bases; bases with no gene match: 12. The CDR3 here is CASSYSDRDGTTTYEQYS. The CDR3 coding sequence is TGTGCCAGCAGTTACTCGGACAGGGATGGGACGACTACCTACGAGCAGTACTCC.

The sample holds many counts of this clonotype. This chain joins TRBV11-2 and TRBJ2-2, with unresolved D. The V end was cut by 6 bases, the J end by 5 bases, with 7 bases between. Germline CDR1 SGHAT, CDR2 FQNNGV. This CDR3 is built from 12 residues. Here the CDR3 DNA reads TGTGCCAGCAGTCGAATTACCGGGGAGCTGTTTTTT. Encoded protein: CASSRITGELFF.

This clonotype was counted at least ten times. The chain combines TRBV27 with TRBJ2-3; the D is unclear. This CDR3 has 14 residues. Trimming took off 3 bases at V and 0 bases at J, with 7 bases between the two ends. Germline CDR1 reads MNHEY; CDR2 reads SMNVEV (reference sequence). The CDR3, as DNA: TGTGCCAGCAGTTTTCCTGGAAGCACAGATACGCAGTATTTT. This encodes CASSFPGSTDTQYF.